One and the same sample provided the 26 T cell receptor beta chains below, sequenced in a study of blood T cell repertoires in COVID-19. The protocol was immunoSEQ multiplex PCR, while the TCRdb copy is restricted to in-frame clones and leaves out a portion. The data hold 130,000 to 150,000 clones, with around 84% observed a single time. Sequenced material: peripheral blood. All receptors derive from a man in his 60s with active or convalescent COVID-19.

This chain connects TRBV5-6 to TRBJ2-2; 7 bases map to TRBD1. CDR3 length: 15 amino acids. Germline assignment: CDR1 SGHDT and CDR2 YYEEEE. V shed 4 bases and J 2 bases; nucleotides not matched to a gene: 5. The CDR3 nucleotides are TGTGCCAGCAGCAAGGGACAGTTCAACACCGGGGAGCTGTTTTTT. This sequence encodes CASSKGQFNTGELFF.

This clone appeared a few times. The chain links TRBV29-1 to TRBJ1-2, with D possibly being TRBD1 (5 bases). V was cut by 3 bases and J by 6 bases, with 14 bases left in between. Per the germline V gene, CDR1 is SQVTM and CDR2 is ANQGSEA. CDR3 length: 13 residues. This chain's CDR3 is CSVDNRQFNGYTF. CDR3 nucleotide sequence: TGCAGCGTTGACAACAGGCAGTTCAATGGCTACACCTTC. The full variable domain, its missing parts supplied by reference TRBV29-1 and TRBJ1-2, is SAVISQKPSRDICQRGTSLTIQCQVDSQVTMMFWYRQQPGQSLTLIATANQGSEATYESGFVIDKFPISRPNLTFSTLTVSNMSPEDSSIYLCSVDNRQFNGYTFGSGTRLTVV.

This chain's CDR3 is CASSKGWGSGTEAFF. CDR3 nucleotide sequence: TGTGCCAGCAGCAAGGGGTGGGGATCGGGCACTGAAGCTTTCTTT. The chain carries TRBV5-5 and TRBJ1-1; a weak D match, TRBD1 (5 bases). Germline values: CDR1 SGHKS, CDR2 YYEKEE (reference sequence). The length of the CDR3 is 15 residues. Trimming removed 4 bases at V and 4 bases at J, with 17 bases between.

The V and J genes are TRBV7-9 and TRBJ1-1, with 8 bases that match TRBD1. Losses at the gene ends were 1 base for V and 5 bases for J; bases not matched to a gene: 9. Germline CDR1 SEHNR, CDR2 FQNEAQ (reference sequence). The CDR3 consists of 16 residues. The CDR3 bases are TGTGCCAGCAGCTTAGGCCCCGACAGGGGAGGGACTGAAGCTTTCTTT. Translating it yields CASSLGPDRGGTEAFF.

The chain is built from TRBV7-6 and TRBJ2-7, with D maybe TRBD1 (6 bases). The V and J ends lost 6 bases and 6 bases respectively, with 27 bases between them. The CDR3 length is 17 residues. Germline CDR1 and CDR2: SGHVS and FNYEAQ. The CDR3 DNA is TGTGCCAGCAGGTCAGCTCAATCGGCTGGACAGTTCCTCGAGCAGTACTTC. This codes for CASRSAQSAGQFLEQYF.

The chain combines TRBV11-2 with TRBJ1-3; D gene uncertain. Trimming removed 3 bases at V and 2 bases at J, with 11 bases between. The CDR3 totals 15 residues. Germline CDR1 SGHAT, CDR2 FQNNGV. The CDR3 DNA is TGTGCCAGCAGCTTGGGCAGTTTAGCTGGAAACACCATATATTTT. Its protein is CASSLGSLAGNTIYF.

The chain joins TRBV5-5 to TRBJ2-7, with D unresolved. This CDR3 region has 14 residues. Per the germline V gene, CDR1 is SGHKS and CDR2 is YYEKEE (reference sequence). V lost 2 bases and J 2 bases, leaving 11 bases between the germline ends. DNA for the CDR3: TGTGCCAGCAGCTTAGAGGCAGACGCCTACGAGCAGTACTTC. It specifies CASSLEADAYEQYF. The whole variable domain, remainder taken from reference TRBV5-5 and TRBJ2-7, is DAGVTQSPTHLIKTRGQQVTLRCSPISGHKSVSWYQQVLGQGPQFIFQYYEKEERGRGNFPDRFSARQFPNYSSELNVNALLLGDSALYLCASSLEADAYEQYFGPGTRLTVT.

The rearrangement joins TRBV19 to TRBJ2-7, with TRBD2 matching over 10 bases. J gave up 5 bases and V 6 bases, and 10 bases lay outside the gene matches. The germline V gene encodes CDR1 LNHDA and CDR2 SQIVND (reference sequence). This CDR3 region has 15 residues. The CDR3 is CASSRAGGPSDEQYF. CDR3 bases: TGTGCCAGTAGCAGAGCGGGAGGGCCCTCGGACGAGCAGTACTTC.

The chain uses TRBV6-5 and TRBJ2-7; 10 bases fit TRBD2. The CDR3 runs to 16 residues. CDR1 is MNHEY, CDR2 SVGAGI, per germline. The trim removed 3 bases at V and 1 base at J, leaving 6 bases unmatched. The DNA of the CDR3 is TGTGCCAGCAGTTATTCCACTAGCGGGAATTCCTACGAGCAGTACTTC. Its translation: CASSYSTSGNSYEQYF.

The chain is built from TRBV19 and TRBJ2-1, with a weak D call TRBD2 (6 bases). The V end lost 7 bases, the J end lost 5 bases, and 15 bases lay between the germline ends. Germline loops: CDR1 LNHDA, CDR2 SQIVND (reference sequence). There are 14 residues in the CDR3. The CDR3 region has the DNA TGTGCCAGTACCAATCGAGGGAGGAACAATGAGCAGTTCTTC. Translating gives CASTNRGRNNEQFF. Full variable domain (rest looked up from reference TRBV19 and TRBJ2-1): DGGITQSPKYLFRKEGQNVTLSCEQNLNHDAMYWYRQDPGQGLRLIYYSQIVNDFQKGDIAEGYSVSREKKESFPLTVTSAQKNPTAFYLCASTNRGRNNEQFFGPGTRLTVL.

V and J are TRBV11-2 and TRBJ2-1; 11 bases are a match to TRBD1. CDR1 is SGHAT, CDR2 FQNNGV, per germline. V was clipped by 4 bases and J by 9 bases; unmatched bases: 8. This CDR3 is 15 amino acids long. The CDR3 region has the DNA TGTGCCAGCAGCTCAGGGACAGGGGGATTGAGTGAGCAGTTCTTC. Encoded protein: CASSSGTGGLSEQFF.

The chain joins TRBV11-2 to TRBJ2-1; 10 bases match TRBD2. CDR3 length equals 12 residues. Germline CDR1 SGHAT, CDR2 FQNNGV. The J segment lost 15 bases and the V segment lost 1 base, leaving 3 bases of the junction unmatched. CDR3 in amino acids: CASSLASGRPFF. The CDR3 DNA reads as TGTGCCAGCAGCTTAGCTAGCGGGAGACCGTTCTTC.

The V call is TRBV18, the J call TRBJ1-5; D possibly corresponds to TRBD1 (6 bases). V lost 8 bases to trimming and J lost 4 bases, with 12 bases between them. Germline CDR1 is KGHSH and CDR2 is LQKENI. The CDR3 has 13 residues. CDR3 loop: CASNRDKNQPQHF. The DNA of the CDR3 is TGTGCCAGCAACAGGGACAAAAATCAGCCCCAGCATTTT.

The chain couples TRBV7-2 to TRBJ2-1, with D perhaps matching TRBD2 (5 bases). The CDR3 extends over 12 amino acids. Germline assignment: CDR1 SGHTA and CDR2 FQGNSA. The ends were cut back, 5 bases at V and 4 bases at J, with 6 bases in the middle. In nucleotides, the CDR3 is TGTGCCAGCAGCCGACTATACAATGAGCAGTTCTTC. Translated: CASSRLYNEQFF.

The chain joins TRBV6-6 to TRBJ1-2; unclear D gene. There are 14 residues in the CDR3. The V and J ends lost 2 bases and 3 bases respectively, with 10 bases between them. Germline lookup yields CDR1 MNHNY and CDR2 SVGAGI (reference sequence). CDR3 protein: CASSYREVDYGYTF. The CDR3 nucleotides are TGTGCCAGCAGTTACAGGGAGGTGGACTATGGCTACACCTTC.

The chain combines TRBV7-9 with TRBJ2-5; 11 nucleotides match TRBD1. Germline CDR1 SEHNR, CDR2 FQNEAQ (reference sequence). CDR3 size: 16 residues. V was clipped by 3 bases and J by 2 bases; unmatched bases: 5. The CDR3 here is CASSFRTGGRQETQYF. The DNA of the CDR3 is TGTGCCAGCAGCTTTCGGACAGGGGGCAGGCAAGAGACCCAGTACTTC. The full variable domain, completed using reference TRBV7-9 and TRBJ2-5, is DTGVSQNPRHKITKRGQNVTFRCDPISEHNRLYWYRQTLGQGPEFLTYFQNEAQLEKSRLLSDRFSAERPKGSFSTLEIQRTEQGDSAMYLCASSFRTGGRQETQYFGPGTRLLVL.

The CDR3 sequence is CASSLDRADTQYF. The DNA for the CDR3 is TGTGCCAGCAGCTTAGACCGGGCAGATACGCAGTATTTT. This chain joins TRBV11-3 and TRBJ2-3, with D unresolved. CDR1 is SGHNT and CDR2 is YENEEA in the germline V gene. The length of the CDR3 is 13 residues. V dropped 0 bases and J dropped 4 bases, with 5 bases sitting between them.

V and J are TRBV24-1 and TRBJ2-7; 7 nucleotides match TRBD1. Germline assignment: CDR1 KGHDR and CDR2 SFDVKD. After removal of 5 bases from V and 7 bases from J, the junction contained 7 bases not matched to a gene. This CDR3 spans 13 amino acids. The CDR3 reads CATSAWDSREQYF. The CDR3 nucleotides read TGTGCCACCAGTGCTTGGGACAGCCGGGAGCAGTACTTC.

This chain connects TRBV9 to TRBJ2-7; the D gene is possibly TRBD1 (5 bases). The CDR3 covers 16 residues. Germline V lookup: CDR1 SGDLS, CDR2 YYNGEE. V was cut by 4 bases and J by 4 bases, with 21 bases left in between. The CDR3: CASSSGEGVKGYEQYF. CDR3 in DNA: TGTGCCAGCAGCTCCGGTGAAGGGGTTAAAGGGTACGAGCAGTACTTC.

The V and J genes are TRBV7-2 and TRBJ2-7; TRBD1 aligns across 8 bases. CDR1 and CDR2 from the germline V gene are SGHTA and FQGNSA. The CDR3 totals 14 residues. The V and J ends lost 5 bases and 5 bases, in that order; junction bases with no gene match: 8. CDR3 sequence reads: CASSQDRVRDEQYF. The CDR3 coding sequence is TGTGCCAGCAGCCAGGACAGGGTTCGCGACGAGCAGTACTTC. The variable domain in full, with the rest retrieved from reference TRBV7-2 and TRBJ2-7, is GAGVSQSPSNKVTEKGKDVELRCDPISGHTALYWYRQSLGQGLEFLIYFQGNSAPDKSGLPSDRFSAERTGGSVSTLTIQRTQQEDSAVYLCASSQDRVRDEQYFGPGTRLTVT.

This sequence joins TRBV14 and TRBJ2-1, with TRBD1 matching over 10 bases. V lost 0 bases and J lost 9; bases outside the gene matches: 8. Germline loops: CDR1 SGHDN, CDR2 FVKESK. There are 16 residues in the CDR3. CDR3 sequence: CASSQDYGQGGVEQFF. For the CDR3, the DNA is TGTGCCAGCAGCCAAGATTACGGACAGGGGGGGGTTGAGCAGTTCTTC.

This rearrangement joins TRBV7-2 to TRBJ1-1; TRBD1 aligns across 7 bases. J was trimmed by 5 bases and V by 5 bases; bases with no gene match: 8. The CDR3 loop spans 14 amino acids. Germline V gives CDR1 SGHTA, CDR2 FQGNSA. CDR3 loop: CASSVRGQWTEAFF. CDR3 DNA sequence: TGTGCCAGCAGCGTCCGGGGACAGTGGACTGAAGCTTTCTTT.

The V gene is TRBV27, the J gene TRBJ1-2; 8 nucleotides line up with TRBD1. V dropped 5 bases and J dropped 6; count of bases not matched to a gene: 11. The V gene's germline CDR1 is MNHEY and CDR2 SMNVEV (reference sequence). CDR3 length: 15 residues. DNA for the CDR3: TGTGCCAGCAGTCCCCAGGGGGCGATTTTGGATGGCTACACCTTC. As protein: CASSPQGAILDGYTF.

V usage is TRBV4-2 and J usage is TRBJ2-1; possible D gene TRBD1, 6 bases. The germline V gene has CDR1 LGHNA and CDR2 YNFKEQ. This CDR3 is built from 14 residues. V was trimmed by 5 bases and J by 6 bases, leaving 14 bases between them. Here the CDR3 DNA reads TGTGCCAGCAGCGTGGAACAGGGCGCCAATGAGCAGTTCTTC. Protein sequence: CASSVEQGANEQFF.

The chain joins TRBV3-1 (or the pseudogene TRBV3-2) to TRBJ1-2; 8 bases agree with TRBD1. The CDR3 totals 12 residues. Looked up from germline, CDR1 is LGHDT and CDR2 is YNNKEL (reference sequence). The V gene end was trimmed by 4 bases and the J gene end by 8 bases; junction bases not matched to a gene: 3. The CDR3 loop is CASSPRDRGYTF. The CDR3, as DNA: TGTGCCAGCAGCCCCCGGGACAGGGGCTACACCTTC.

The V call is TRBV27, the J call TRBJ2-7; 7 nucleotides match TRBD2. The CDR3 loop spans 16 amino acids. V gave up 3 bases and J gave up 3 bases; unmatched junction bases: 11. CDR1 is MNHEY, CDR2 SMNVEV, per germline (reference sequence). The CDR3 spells CASSFGPGGEGYEQYF. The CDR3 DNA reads TGTGCCAGCAGTTTTGGTCCGGGGGGAGAGGGCTACGAGCAGTACTTC.